This T cell receptor beta chain appears in the sequencing data of a study of T cells in Graves' hyperthyroidism and ophthalmopathy. Looking at the study overall: Specimen type is peripheral blood, collected at initial diagnosis prior to any treatment.

Amplification targeted TCR beta CDR3 regions from RNA transcripts. The TCR CDR3 was amplified in a first-round RT-PCR using the HTBI primer set. TCRdb called the multiplex PCR reads again in MiXCR, with one record for every CDR3 protein. The sample shows approximately 600,000 distinct CDR3 sequences, 11% to 15% of them seen only once. Whole-study results and caveats: From stable hyperthyroidism, ophthalmopathy was separated by a 13 V-J model.

Germline V gene data show CDR1 as DFQATT and CDR2 as SNEGSKA (reference sequence). The CDR3 extends over 11 amino acids. V was trimmed by 5 bases and J by 4 bases, leaving 8 bases between them. This clonotype was recorded many times. Its antigen is still unknown. Specimen: blood. This sequence originates from a woman in her twenties or thirties with Graves' hyperthyroidism that later progressed to Graves' ophthalmopathy. The gene calls are TRBV20-1 and TRBJ2-5; D remains unclear. The CDR3 DNA is TGCAGTGCTCCTTCTGGAGAGACCCAGTACTTC. It is translated as CSAPSGETQYF.